Each of the 6 T cell receptor beta chains below was sequenced from the same sample in a study of T cell repertoires in cytomegalovirus infection (dated by TCRdb to between 2017 and 2020). Data came from an Illumina HiSeq 1500. TCRdb handled the public reads itself, with Q25 trimming in fastp and clone calling in MiXCR, and kept productive beta chains. One record per CDR3 amino acid sequence lists the most common genes and DNA. Across this sample there are more than 650,000 distinct CDR3 sequences, with 35% seen only once. The leading ten clones occupy around 3% of the sample. Sequenced sample: PBMCs. The source of these receptors is a human donor in good health (CMV status not recorded). Some clones in this sample may be carry-over from other donors' samples.

V gene TRBV7-9 combines with J gene TRBJ2-1; D is unclear. V lost 4 bases and J 8 bases, leaving 12 bases between the germline ends. This CDR3 has 13 residues. Germline V lookup: CDR1 SEHNR, CDR2 FQNEAQ (reference sequence). CDR3 DNA: TGTGCCAGCAGCTCCCGGCCTAGGGATGAGCAGTTCTTC. Its protein is CASSSRPRDEQFF. The whole variable domain, filled in from reference TRBV7-9 and TRBJ2-1, reads DTGVSQNPRHKITKRGQNVTFRCDPISEHNRLYWYRQTLGQGPEFLTYFQNEAQLEKSRLLSDRFSAERPKGSFSTLEIQRTEQGDSAMYLCASSSRPRDEQFFGPGTRLTVL.

This clonotype came up a few times. The CDR3 bases are TGCAGTGCTAGACTAGCGGGAGTCAATGAGCAGTTCTTC. Residues: CSARLAGVNEQFF. V is TRBV20-1 and J is TRBJ2-1; 10 bases agree with TRBD2. Germline V gives CDR1 DFQATT, CDR2 SNEGSKA (reference sequence). Trimming took 2 bases from V and 6 from J; bases not matched to a gene: 1. The CDR3 extends over 13 amino acids.

The sample holds many counts of this clonotype. The chain uses TRBV7-8 and TRBJ1-3, with no clear D. This CDR3 has 16 residues. V was cut by 0 bases and J by 1 base, with 10 bases left in between. Germline-derived CDR1 and CDR2 are SGHVS and FQNEAQ. The CDR3 region has the DNA TGTGCCAGCAGCTTAGCGCACGGCAGGTCTGGAAACACCATATATTTT. This translates into CASSLAHGRSGNTIYF.

The CDR3 DNA reads as TGTGCCATCAGTGACAGGGGAAACACTGAAGCTTTCTTT. Its translation: CAISDRGNTEAFF. The chain joins TRBV10-3 to TRBJ1-1; the D gene is possibly TRBD1 (6 bases). The CDR3 totals 13 residues. V lost 3 bases to trimming and J lost 2 bases, with 7 bases between them. Germline values: CDR1 ENHRY, CDR2 SYGVKD.

The rearrangement links TRBV6-6 to TRBJ1-2; a possible D gene is TRBD1 (6 bases). The CDR3 is 14 amino acids. Germline CDR1 is MNHNY and CDR2 is SVGAGI (reference sequence). V lost 8 bases and J 2 bases, leaving 15 bases between the germline ends. The CDR3 nucleotides read TGTGCCAGCCACAGGGATCCACCGAACTATGGCTACACCTTC. Protein sequence: CASHRDPPNYGYTF.

This clonotype has a count of ten or more. The chain joins TRBV7-8 to TRBJ1-1; D uncertain. The ends were cut back, 6 bases at V and 0 bases at J, with 5 bases in the middle. This CDR3 has 12 residues. From germline, CDR1 is SGHVS and CDR2 FQNEAQ. In DNA, the CDR3 is TGTGCCAGCAGGAGGTTGAACACTGAAGCTTTCTTT. Protein product: CASRRLNTEAFF.